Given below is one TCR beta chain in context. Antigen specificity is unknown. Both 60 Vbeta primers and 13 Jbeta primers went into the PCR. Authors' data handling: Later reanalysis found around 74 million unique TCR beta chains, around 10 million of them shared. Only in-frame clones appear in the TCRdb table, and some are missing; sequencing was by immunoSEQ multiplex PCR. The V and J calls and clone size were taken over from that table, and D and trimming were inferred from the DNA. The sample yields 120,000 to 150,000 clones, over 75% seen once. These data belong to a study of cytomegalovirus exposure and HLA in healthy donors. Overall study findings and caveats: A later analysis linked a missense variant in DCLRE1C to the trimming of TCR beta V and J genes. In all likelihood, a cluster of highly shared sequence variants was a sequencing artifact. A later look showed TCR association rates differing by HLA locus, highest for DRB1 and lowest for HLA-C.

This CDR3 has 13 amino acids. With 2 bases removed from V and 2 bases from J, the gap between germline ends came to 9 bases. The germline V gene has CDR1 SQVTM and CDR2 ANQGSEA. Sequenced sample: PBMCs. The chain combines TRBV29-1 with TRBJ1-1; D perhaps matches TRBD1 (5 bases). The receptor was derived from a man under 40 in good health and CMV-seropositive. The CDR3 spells CSVERGFNTEAFF. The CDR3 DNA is TGCAGCGTTGAAAGGGGTTTTAACACTGAAGCTTTCTTT.